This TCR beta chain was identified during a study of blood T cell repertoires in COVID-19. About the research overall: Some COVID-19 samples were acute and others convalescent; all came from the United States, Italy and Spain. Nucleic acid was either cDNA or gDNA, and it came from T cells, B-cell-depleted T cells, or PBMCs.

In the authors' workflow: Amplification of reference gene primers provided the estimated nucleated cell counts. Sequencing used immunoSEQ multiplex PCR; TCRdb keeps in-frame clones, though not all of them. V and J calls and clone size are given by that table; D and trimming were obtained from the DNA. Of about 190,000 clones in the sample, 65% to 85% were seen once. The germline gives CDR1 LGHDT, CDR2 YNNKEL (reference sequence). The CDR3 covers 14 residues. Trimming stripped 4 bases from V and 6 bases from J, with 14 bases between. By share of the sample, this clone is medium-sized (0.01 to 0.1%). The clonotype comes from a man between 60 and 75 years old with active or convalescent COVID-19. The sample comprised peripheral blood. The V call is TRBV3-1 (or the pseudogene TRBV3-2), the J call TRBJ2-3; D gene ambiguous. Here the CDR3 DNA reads TGTGCCAGCAGCCCCCGCCAGTCGGAGGATACGCAGTATTTT. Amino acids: CASSPRQSEDTQYF.